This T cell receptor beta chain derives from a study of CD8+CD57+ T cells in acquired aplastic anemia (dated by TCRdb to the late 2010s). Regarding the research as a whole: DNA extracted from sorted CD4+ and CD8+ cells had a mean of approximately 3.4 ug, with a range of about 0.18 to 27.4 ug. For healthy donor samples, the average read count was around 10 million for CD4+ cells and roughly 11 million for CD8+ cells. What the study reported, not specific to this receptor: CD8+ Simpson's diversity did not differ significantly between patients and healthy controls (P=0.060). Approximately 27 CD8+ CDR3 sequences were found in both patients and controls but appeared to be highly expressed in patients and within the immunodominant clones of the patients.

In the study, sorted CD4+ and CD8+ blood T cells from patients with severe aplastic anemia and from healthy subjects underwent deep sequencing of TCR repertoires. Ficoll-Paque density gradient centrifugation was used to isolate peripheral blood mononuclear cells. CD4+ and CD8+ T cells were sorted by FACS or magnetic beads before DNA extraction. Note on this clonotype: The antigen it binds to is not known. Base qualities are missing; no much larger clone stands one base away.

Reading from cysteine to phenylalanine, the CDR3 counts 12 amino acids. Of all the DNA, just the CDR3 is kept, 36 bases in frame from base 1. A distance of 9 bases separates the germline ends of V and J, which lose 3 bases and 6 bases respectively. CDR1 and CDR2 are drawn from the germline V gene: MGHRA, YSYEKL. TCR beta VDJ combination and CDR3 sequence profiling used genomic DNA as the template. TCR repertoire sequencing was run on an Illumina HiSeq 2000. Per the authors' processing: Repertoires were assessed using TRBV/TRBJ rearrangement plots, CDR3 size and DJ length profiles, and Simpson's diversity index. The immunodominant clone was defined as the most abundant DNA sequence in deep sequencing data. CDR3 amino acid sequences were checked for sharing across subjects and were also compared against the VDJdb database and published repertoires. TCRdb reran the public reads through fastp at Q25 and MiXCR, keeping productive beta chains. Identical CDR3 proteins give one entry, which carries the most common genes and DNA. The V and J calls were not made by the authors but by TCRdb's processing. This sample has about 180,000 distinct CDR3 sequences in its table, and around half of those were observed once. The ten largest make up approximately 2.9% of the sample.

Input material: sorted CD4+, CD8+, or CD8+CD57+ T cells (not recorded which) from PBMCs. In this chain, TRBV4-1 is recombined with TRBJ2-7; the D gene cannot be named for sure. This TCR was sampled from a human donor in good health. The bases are TGCGCCAGCAGCCACGATTCTTCCGAGCAGTACTTC. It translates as CASSHDSSEQYF.